This T cell receptor beta chain was profiled in a study of shared clonotypes between healthy human individuals. Study-level background: Per donor, CD8 memory used one plate, CD8 naive used two, CD4 memory used three and CD4 naive used three.

Germline loops: CDR1 LNHDA, CDR2 SQIVND (reference sequence). Trimming took off 6 bases at V and 6 bases at J, with 14 bases between the two ends. This CDR3 is built from 13 residues. TCRdb's table, derived via immunoSEQ multiplex PCR, lists solely in-frame clones and lacks some. The repertoire holds 2 million to 3 million clones, with over 85% as singletons. The clonotype comes from a man younger than 35 in good health. Some clones in this sample may be carry-over from other donors' samples. The chain links TRBV19 to TRBJ1-1; TRBD1 is a possible D gene (5 bases). Sequences were obtained from naive CD4+ T cells from PBMCs. Documented subset: CD45RA+ positively selected. CDR3 region: CASRIGGGSEAFF. The CDR3 DNA reads TGTGCCAGTAGAATCGGGGGAGGGTCTGAAGCTTTCTTT.